Presented here are 5 T cell receptor beta chains from one specimen sequenced in a study of T cell responses to AZD1222 COVID-19 vaccine. Assay: immunoSEQ multiplex PCR; the TCRdb copy retains only in-frame clones and omits some. The data hold about 130,000 clones, with approximately 94% observed a single time. The sample consisted of peripheral blood, taken on day 0 of AZD1222 vaccination. The receptor source for this set is an adult in good health.

The genes are TRBV28 and TRBJ1-2, with D uncertain. This CDR3 is 15 amino acids long. Germline V gives CDR1 MDHEN, CDR2 SYDVKM. Deletions cut 3 bases from V and 2 bases from J, with 13 bases between. CDR3 residues: CASSLRGPLNYGYTF. The CDR3 region has the DNA TGTGCCAGCAGTTTGCGTGGACCGCTCAACTATGGCTACACCTTC.

Written as DNA, the CDR3 is TGTGCCAGCACCAAGACTAGCGGGAACACCGGGGAGCTGTTTTTT. This gives the protein CASTKTSGNTGELFF. The chain combines TRBV6-8 with TRBJ2-2; 9 positions agree with TRBD2. This CDR3 contains 15 residues. Germline CDR1 and CDR2: MNHGY and SAAAGT. Losses at the gene ends were 7 bases for V and 1 base for J; bases not matched to a gene: 4.

The chain carries TRBV7-6 and TRBJ2-1; D might be TRBD1 or TRBD2, each matching 5 bases. The CDR3 is 16 amino acids. Trimming took 5 bases from V and 0 from J, leaving 14 bases between them. Per germline, CDR1 SGHVS and CDR2 FNYEAQ. This chain's CDR3 is CASSPVGGSSYNEQFF. The CDR3 DNA follows: TGTGCCAGCAGCCCCGTTGGGGGTAGCTCCTACAATGAGCAGTTCTTC.

The V call is TRBV5-1, the J call TRBJ1-3; no clear D gene. This CDR3 comprises 15 residues. Germline V lookup: CDR1 SGHRS, CDR2 YFSETQ. Trimming shortened V by 4 bases and J by 0 bases, and 11 bases separated the two germline ends. CDR3 amino acids: CASSPVGSSGNTIYF. The CDR3 DNA sequence: TGCGCCAGCAGCCCCGTTGGGAGCTCTGGAAACACCATATATTTT.

The chain employs TRBV3-1 (or the pseudogene TRBV3-2) and TRBJ1-2, with D tentatively TRBD1 (5 bases). The CDR3 sequence is 17 residues long. V gave up 4 bases and J gave up 3 bases, with 21 bases separating them. The germline V gene has CDR1 LGHDT and CDR2 YNNKEL (reference sequence). This chain's CDR3 is CASSPRGGSRGYYGYTF. As DNA, the CDR3 is TGTGCCAGCAGCCCGAGGGGAGGGAGTCGTGGTTACTATGGCTACACCTTC.